The clone carrying this T cell receptor (beta chain) was counted at least ten times. RNA transcripts yielded amplified TCR beta CDR3 regions. The TCR CDR3 was amplified in a first-round RT-PCR using the HTBI primer set. TCRdb passed the multiplex PCR reads through MiXCR, listing each CDR3 protein once. The table lists a few hundred thousand distinct CDR3 sequences, roughly 14% of them singletons, with approximately 7% in the top ten. This sample was included in a study of T cells in Graves' hyperthyroidism and ophthalmopathy. CDR3 length: 14 amino acids. The V end lost 5 bases, the J end lost 6 bases, and 13 bases lay between the germline ends. CDR1 is MDHEN and CDR2 is SYDVKM in the germline V gene.

The chain joins TRBV28 to TRBJ2-2, with D possibly matching TRBD2 (6 bases). The source is a woman in her twenties or thirties with Graves' hyperthyroidism. The source material was blood. CDR3 coding DNA: TGTGCCAGCAGTCCGGGGGACTTATCCGGGGAGCTGTTTTTT. Encoded protein: CASSPGDLSGELFF.